These 21 T cell receptor beta chains were sequenced from one sample in a study of CD8+ T cells in alopecia areata. Sequencing templates came from extracted RNA that was reverse transcribed into cDNA. Clones were read by immunoSEQ multiplex PCR, and TCRdb kept only the in-frame ones, dropping some. The table shows around 69,000 clones, with approximately 60% occurring only once. This specimen consisted of CD8+ T cells sorted from blood, obtained at week 0. These receptors originate from a human donor with alopecia areata.

This chain uses TRBV28 with TRBJ2-5; no clear D. The tail of the sequence fits TRBJ2-7 better, so the J call may be wrong. CDR3 length equals 15 residues. Germline CDR1 is MDHEN and CDR2 is SYDVKM. The CDR3 DNA follows: TGTGCCAGCAGTTTAGAGGCAGGTCAATCCTACGAGCAGTACTTC. It translates to CASSLEAGQSYEQYF.

This clone has just a few counts. The chain combines TRBV14 with TRBJ2-1; 9 bases line up with TRBD2. V lost 0 bases and J lost 2; bases outside the gene matches: 5. Germline CDR1 SGHDN, CDR2 FVKESK. This CDR3 is 17 amino acids long. CDR3 in amino acids: CASSQDIAGGTYNEQFF. In DNA form, the CDR3 reads TGTGCCAGCAGCCAAGACATCGCGGGAGGGACCTACAATGAGCAGTTCTTC.

The V gene is TRBV5-1, the J gene TRBJ2-5; D is unclear. V was shortened by 0 bases and J by 3 bases, with 18 bases between the two germline ends. There are 17 residues in the CDR3. The V gene's germline CDR1 is SGHRS and CDR2 YFSETQ. DNA of the CDR3: TGCGCCAGCAGCTTGGCTCGCCCGTGGGTGGAGAAAGAGACCCAGTACTTC. This encodes CASSLARPWVEKETQYF.

The chain uses TRBV7-9 and TRBJ2-1, with a weak D call TRBD2 (5 bases). The V end was cut by 2 bases, the J end by 5 bases, with 22 bases between. CDR1 is SEHNR and CDR2 is FQNEAQ in the germline V gene (reference sequence). The CDR3 runs 18 residues. The CDR3 region is CASSLNGVSEYGDNEQFF. The CDR3 nucleotides read TGTGCCAGCAGCTTAAATGGGGTATCGGAATACGGGGACAATGAGCAGTTCTTC.

This clone was detected once. The chain employs TRBV29-1 and TRBJ1-1, with 7 bases matching TRBD1. This CDR3 is 13 amino acids long. Germline CDR1 reads SQVTM; CDR2 reads ANQGSEA. The trim removed 3 bases at V and 1 base at J, leaving 2 bases unmatched. CDR3 sequence reads: CSVEDRTNTEAFF. The CDR3 DNA sequence: TGCAGCGTTGAGGACAGGACGAACACTGAAGCTTTCTTT.

The chain has TRBV29-1 and TRBJ2-1; TRBD2 might be the D (6 bases). The ends were cut back, 5 bases at V and 3 bases at J, with 20 bases in the middle. This CDR3 is 16 amino acids long. Germline V gene data show CDR1 as SQVTM and CDR2 as ANQGSEA. The CDR3 coding sequence is TGCAGCGTTAAGGGCGGGAACTACCTAAACTACAATGAGCAGTTCTTC. This encodes CSVKGGNYLNYNEQFF.

The chain has TRBV4-1 and TRBJ2-4; D is unresolved. V lost 0 bases and J 0 bases, leaving 6 bases between the germline ends. The CDR3 covers 15 residues. The V gene's germline CDR1 is MGHRA and CDR2 YSYEKL. CDR3 DNA sequence: TGCGCCAGCAGCCAAGACAGTTTAGCCAAAAACATTCAGTACTTC. This codes for CASSQDSLAKNIQYF.

CDR3 nucleotide sequence: TGTGCCAGCAGTTTTGGCACCGGGGAGCTGTTTTTT. It codes for CASSFGTGELFF. The J gene is TRBJ2-2, the V gene TRBV6-4; no clear D. The V end was cut by 5 bases, the J end by 4 bases, with 5 bases between. The germline gives CDR1 MRHNA, CDR2 SNTAGT. This CDR3 contains 12 residues.

This clone was observed a few times. CDR3 nucleotides: TGCAGCGTTGTCTCAGGGGTCAATGAGCAGTTCTTC. Translated: CSVVSGVNEQFF. The J gene is TRBJ2-1, the V gene TRBV29-1, with D maybe TRBD1 (6 bases). V lost 4 bases, J lost 6 bases, and 10 bases lay in between. The germline V gene has CDR1 SQVTM and CDR2 ANQGSEA. This CDR3 is 12 amino acids long.

This clone was seen more than once but under ten times. The V gene is TRBV7-6, the J gene TRBJ1-1, with D possibly TRBD1 on 6 matching bases. The germline gives CDR1 SGHVS, CDR2 FNYEAQ. The CDR3 is 13 residues long. V lost 5 bases and J 4 bases, leaving 11 bases between the germline ends. CDR3 in DNA: TGTGCCAGCAGCCGCTTAGGGGGCACTGAAGCTTTCTTT. Encoded protein: CASSRLGGTEAFF.

This clone was picked up a small number of times. The rearrangement links TRBV6-6 to TRBJ1-4; D not certain. This CDR3 contains 15 residues. V was shortened by 3 bases and J by 8 bases, with 16 bases between the two germline ends. CDR1 is MNHNY, CDR2 SVGAGI, per germline (reference sequence). The CDR3 loop is CASSYSADRREKLFF. The CDR3 DNA follows: TGTGCCAGCAGTTATAGCGCCGACCGGAGGGAAAAACTGTTTTTT.

The V call is TRBV27, the J call TRBJ2-3; the D gene is possibly TRBD2 (5 bases). This CDR3 region has 15 residues. V lost 0 bases and J 5 bases, leaving 12 bases between the germline ends. In germline, CDR1 is MNHEY, CDR2 SMNVEV (reference sequence). The CDR3 region is CASSLSIDGKDTQYF. CDR3 nucleotide sequence: TGTGCCAGCAGTTTATCGATCGACGGGAAAGATACGCAGTATTTT.

The chain employs TRBV7-2 and TRBJ1-2; weak D call: TRBD1 (5 bases). Trimming removed 4 bases from V and 1 base from J, with 22 bases in between. The CDR3 length is 18 residues. Germline lookup yields CDR1 SGHTA and CDR2 FQGNSA. As DNA, the CDR3 is TGTGCCAGCAGCTCGATCCGGGACCCCCGGAACCTTAACTATGGCTACACCTTC. Protein product: CASSSIRDPRNLNYGYTF.

The CDR3 nucleotides are TGCGCCAGCAGTTATGGACAGGGGGACAATGAGCAGTTCTTC. This sequence encodes CASSYGQGDNEQFF. The rearrangement links TRBV23-1 to TRBJ2-1, with TRBD1 identical over 10 bases. TRBV23-1 is flagged as an ORF with uncertain function. This CDR3 is built from 14 residues. The J segment lost 5 bases and the V segment lost 5 bases, leaving 3 bases of the junction unmatched.

This clone was found a few times. The chain combines TRBV29-1 with TRBJ1-1, with D possibly TRBD1 on 6 matching bases. Germline CDR1 reads SQVTM; CDR2 reads ANQGSEA. Trimming pared 6 bases from V and 0 bases from J, leaving 14 bases between. This CDR3 has 14 amino acids. The CDR3 nucleotides are TGCAGCGTGCCCCAACAGGGAGTGAACACTGAAGCTTTCTTT. Translated, it gives CSVPQQGVNTEAFF.

The chain is built from TRBV7-3 and TRBJ2-2; 7 bases are a match to TRBD2. The CDR3 totals 15 residues. Trimming took 2 bases from V and 5 from J; bases not matched to a gene: 5. Germline CDR1 is SGHTA and CDR2 is FQGTGA. In DNA form, the CDR3 reads TGTGCCAGCAGCTTAGCTAGCGGAGCAACCGGGGAGCTGTTTTTT. It yields the protein CASSLASGATGELFF.

The V call is TRBV7-9, the J call TRBJ1-2; D remains ambiguous. Germline CDR1 is SEHNR and CDR2 is FQNEAQ (reference sequence). The CDR3 sequence is 14 residues long. V shed 5 bases and J shed 1 base, with 11 bases lying between them. CDR3 sequence: CASSQINSNYGYTF. The CDR3 bases are TGTGCCAGCAGCCAAATTAACAGTAACTATGGCTACACCTTC.

This clone was detected once. V and J are TRBV27 and TRBJ1-2, with TRBD1 as a possible D gene (5 bases). Germline V lookup: CDR1 MNHEY, CDR2 SMNVEV (reference sequence). Trimming took 3 bases from V and 8 from J, leaving 16 bases between them. CDR3 length: 14 amino acids. CDR3 protein: CASSFGRERGGYTF. The CDR3 region has the DNA TGTGCCAGCAGTTTTGGCAGGGAAAGGGGAGGCTACACCTTC.

The chain carries TRBV6-5 and TRBJ2-5; D is unresolved. The V end was cut by 0 bases, the J end by 4 bases, with 9 bases between. The CDR3 runs 14 residues. Germline CDR1 and CDR2: MNHEY and SVGAGI. CDR3 in amino acids: CASSYSFTSETQYF. The CDR3 nucleotides read TGTGCCAGCAGTTACTCGTTCACCTCAGAGACCCAGTACTTC.

This clone was seen ten or more times. V is TRBV6-6 and J is TRBJ2-2, with a weak D call TRBD1 (6 bases). Germline V gene lookup returns CDR1 MNHNY and CDR2 SVGAGI (reference sequence). This CDR3 is 15 amino acids long. V lost 6 bases, J lost 6 bases, and 17 bases lay in between. Here the CDR3 DNA reads TGTGCCAGCAGGTCGGGGCAGGGACATGCCGGGGAGCTGTTTTTT. Translation gives CASRSGQGHAGELFF.

V and J are TRBV5-1 and TRBJ2-7; D is undetermined. CDR3 length: 15 amino acids. CDR1 and CDR2 from the germline V gene are SGHRS and YFSETQ. V was cut by 0 bases and J by 1 base, with 11 bases left in between. This CDR3 reads CASSLALTLSYEQYF. CDR3 in DNA: TGCGCCAGCAGCTTGGCTCTAACGTTGTCCTACGAGCAGTACTTC. The full variable domain, in which reference TRBV5-1 and TRBJ2-7 provide the parts outside the CDR3, is KAGVTQTPRYLIKTRGQQVTLSCSPISGHRSVSWYQQTPGQGLQFLFEYFSETQRNKGNFPGRFSGRQFSNSRSEMNVSTLELGDSALYLCASSLALTLSYEQYFGPGTRLTVT.